The clone carrying this T cell receptor beta chain was seen ten or more times. Its antigen is undetermined. These data belong to a study of T cells in Graves' hyperthyroidism and ophthalmopathy. Overall study results and limits: Most clonotypes expanded in the thyroid (above 0.001) were also present in blood.

This CDR3 has 15 amino acids. Per germline, CDR1 SGHAT and CDR2 FQNNGV. Trimming pared 0 bases from V and 0 bases from J, leaving 9 bases between. Authors of the study amplified TCR beta CDR3 regions from RNA transcripts. With the HTBI primer set, the TCR CDR3 went through a first round of RT-PCR. A single record per CDR3 protein comes from TCRdb applying MiXCR to the multiplex PCR reads. The sample consists of some 200,000 distinct CDR3 sequences, about 17% of them appearing once. Sequences were obtained from blood. The chain is built from TRBV11-2 and TRBJ2-7; D is ambiguous. This TCR derives from a woman aged 45 to 65 with Graves' hyperthyroidism. In DNA, the CDR3 is TGTGCCAGCAGCTTAGACGACGTGAGCTCCTACGAGCAGTACTTC. It specifies CASSLDDVSSYEQYF.